This passage covers 21 T cell receptor beta chains from one sample sequenced in a study of tumor-infiltrating lymphocytes in primary liver carcinoma. Starting from 450 to 500 ng of total RNA, TCR beta cDNA was produced with a primer in the constant region. A slightly modified ARM-PCR protocol with three nested multiplex PCR rounds produced these TCR beta libraries. Researchers ran the first two PCR rounds for around 10 cycles each with TRBV1-TRBV30 forward primers and a C-beta reverse primer. TCRdb analysed the multiplex PCR reads with MiXCR anew, one entry per CDR3 protein. The sample consists of about 200,000 distinct CDR3 sequences, less than 65% of them appearing once. Germline DNA was extracted too, while blood RNA derived from unsorted whole blood. Sequencing input: peripheral blood. The receptors were gathered from a woman aged 55-69 years with primary liver carcinoma and hepatitis B virus infection.

With regard to this clonotype: A read error may produce the germline difference seen at one junction end. This sequence joins TRBV11-2 and TRBJ2-1, with D hard to call. The CDR3 covers 10 residues. Per the germline V gene, CDR1 is SGHAT and CDR2 is FQNNGV. The CDR3 sequence: CAGSYNEQFF. CDR3 in DNA: TGCGCCGGCAGCTACAATGAGCAGTTCTTC. The full variable domain, completed using reference TRBV11-2 and TRBJ2-1, is EAGVAQSPRYKIIEKRQSVAFWCNPISGHATLYWYQQILGQGPKLLIQFQNNGVVDDSQLPKDRFSAERLKGVDSTLKIQPAKLEDSAVYLCAGSYNEQFFGPGTRLTVL.

This clonotype has ten or more counts. Germline and junction disagree at one end, which may indicate a read error. The chain carries TRBV10-3 and TRBJ2-7; 8 positions match TRBD2. The CDR3 runs 13 residues. Germline CDR1 is ENHRY and CDR2 is SYGVKD. CDR3 nucleotides: TGTGCCATCAGTGAGGAGGTACTAGCGGTCAACAACTTC. Residues: CAISEEVLAVNNF.

For this clonotype: A much larger clone differs by one base, so this may be a read error. The chain couples TRBV5-1 to TRBJ1-1, with D perhaps TRBD1 (6 bases). Germline-derived CDR1 and CDR2 are SGHRS and YFSETQ. The CDR3 covers 12 residues. For the CDR3, the DNA is TGCGCCGGCAGCCCAGGACAGAATGAAGCTTTCTTT. Translating it yields CAGSPGQNEAFF.

This chain joins TRBV11-2 and TRBJ2-7; a possible D gene is TRBD2 (5 bases). The germline V gene has CDR1 SGHAT and CDR2 FQNNGV. The ends were cut back, 5 bases at V and 7 bases at J, with 12 bases in the middle. The CDR3 length is 12 residues. This chain's CDR3 is CASSMGWTEQYF. The DNA of the CDR3 is TGTGCCAGCAGCATGGGATGGACTGAGCAGTACTTC.

This chain links TRBV11-2 with TRBJ2-7, with 12 bases that match TRBD2. V lost 5 bases and J lost 7; bases outside the gene matches: 6. CDR3 length: 14 amino acids. CDR1 and CDR2 from the germline V gene are SGHAT and FQNNGV. CDR3 in amino acids: CASSPTSGSREQYF. The CDR3 DNA reads as TGTGCCAGCAGCCCGACTAGCGGGAGTCGTGAGCAGTACTTC.

This chain links TRBV5-1 with TRBJ2-5, with D perhaps matching TRBD1 (6 bases). Trimming left V 4 bases short and J 4 bases short, with 14 bases between. The CDR3 totals 14 residues. CDR1 is SGHRS, CDR2 YFSETQ, per germline. As DNA, the CDR3 is TGCGCCAGCAGCCAACAGGGAAAAAGAGAGACCCAGTACTTC. Translated, it gives CASSQQGKRETQYF.

Regarding this clonotype: At one end, the junction sequence differs from germline, possibly due to a read error. The chain employs TRBV11-2 and TRBJ2-1; D possibly corresponds to TRBD2 (5 bases). CDR3 length: 17 residues. CDR1 is SGHAT, CDR2 FQNNGV, per germline. The CDR3 DNA follows: TGTGCCAGCAGCTTAGTCCCTAGCAGGAGCGGCTACGATGAACAGTTCTTC. Encoded protein: CASSLVPSRSGYDEQFF.

With regard to this clonotype: This may stem from a read error, because a much larger clone lies one nucleotide away. The V call is TRBV11-3, the J call TRBJ1-1; D is ambiguous. This CDR3 spans 14 amino acids. CDR1 and CDR2 (germline): SGHNT, YENEEA. The CDR3 region is CASNHGRMNTGAFF. The CDR3 bases are TGTGCCAGCAACCACGGACGGATGAACACTGGAGCTTTCTTT.

This sequence joins TRBV30 and TRBJ1-6; D gene ambiguous. The CDR3 runs to 13 residues. The germline V gene encodes CDR1 GTSNPN and CDR2 SVGIG (reference sequence). The germline V and J ends were trimmed by 3 bases and 8 bases, with 11 bases remaining between them. The CDR3 bases are TGTGCCTGGAGAGGCGGAGATTATTCACCCCTCCACTTT. Its protein is CAWRGGDYSPLHF. The entire variable domain, with the rest obtained from reference TRBV30 and TRBJ1-6, is as follows: SQTIHQWPATLVQPVGSPLSLECTVEGTSNPNLYWYRQAAGRGLQLLFYSVGIGQISSEVPQNLSASRPQDRQFILSSKKLLLSDSGFYLCAWRGGDYSPLHFGNGTRLTVT.

This clonotype is labeled as medium-sized. The gene calls are TRBV11-2 and TRBJ2-1, with 15 nucleotides matching TRBD2. The trim removed 5 bases at V and 10 bases at J, leaving 12 bases unmatched. Germline V gives CDR1 SGHAT, CDR2 FQNNGV. The CDR3 runs 17 residues. The CDR3 protein is CASSLRGGLAGGFEQFF. DNA for the CDR3: TGTGCCAGCAGCCTACGAGGGGGACTAGCGGGAGGTTTCGAGCAGTTCTTC.

About this clonotype: A much larger clone differs from this one at a single base, so this may be a read error. The V and J genes are TRBV14 and TRBJ2-5; TRBD2 might be the D (7 bases). The CDR3 consists of 15 residues. Germline V lookup: CDR1 SGHDN, CDR2 FVKESK. CDR3 in DNA: TGTGCCAGCAGCTCTCTCTCGGGGGGCCAAGGGACCCAGTACTTC. This sequence encodes CASSSLSGGQGTQYF.

This clonotype was observed at least ten times. The chain combines TRBV6-6 with TRBJ1-1; 7 bases are shared with TRBD1. J lost 0 bases, V lost 2 bases, and 0 bases had no gene match. The length of the CDR3 is 14 residues. Germline CDR1 and CDR2: MNHNY and SVGAGI (reference sequence). CDR3 nucleotides: TGTGCCAGCAGTTACAGGGGGCTGAACACTGAAGCTTTCTTT. Its protein product is CASSYRGLNTEAFF.

The chain joins TRBV20-1 to TRBJ2-3; 9 bases line up with TRBD2. The CDR3 has 13 amino acids. CDR1 is DFQATT and CDR2 is SNEGSKA in the germline V gene (reference sequence). V lost 7 bases and J lost 3; bases outside the gene matches: 5. The CDR3 DNA reads as TGCAGTGTAGGTAGCGGGAGTACAGATACGCAGTATTTT. Translating gives CSVGSGSTDTQYF.

The sample holds many counts of this clonotype. V usage is TRBV11-2 and J usage is TRBJ1-4; D not resolved. Germline CDR1 SGHAT, CDR2 FQNNGV. Between the trimmed V and J ends, which lost 1 base and 7 bases, there was a span of 4 bases. The CDR3 is 12 amino acids. The CDR3 DNA reads as TGTGCCAGCAGCTTAGTTCCTGAAAAACTGTTTTTT. This gives the protein CASSLVPEKLFF.

In regard to this clonotype: The CDR3 carries no conserved terminal phenylalanine or tryptophan, so it likely arises from a read error. The chain carries TRBV11-1 and TRBJ2-2; the D gene is possibly TRBD2 (6 bases). The CDR3 loop spans 13 amino acids. Germline lookup yields CDR1 SGHAT and CDR2 FQDESV (reference sequence). CDR3 region: CASSLWETGGLFI. The DNA of the CDR3 is TGCGCCAGCAGCTTATGGGAGACCGGGGGGCTGTTTATT.

This chain links TRBV18 with TRBJ2-2; TRBD1 matches 8 bases. Looked up from germline, CDR1 is KGHSH and CDR2 is LQKENI. The V gene end was trimmed by 5 bases and the J gene end by 5 bases; junction bases not matched to a gene: 7. There are 15 residues in the CDR3. DNA of the CDR3: TGTGCCAGCTCATCCGGACAGGGAAGTACCGGGGAGCTGTTTTTT. Protein sequence: CASSSGQGSTGELFF.

This clonotype has more than one count but fewer than ten. The chain combines TRBV5-4 with TRBJ1-5, with D unresolved. CDR3 length equals 15 residues. Trimming removed 5 bases from V and 2 bases from J, with 14 bases in between. The germline V gene has CDR1 SGHNT and CDR2 YYREEE (reference sequence). CDR3 nucleotides: TGTGCCAGCAGTTCCGACCCTAGTGGCAATCAGCCCCAGCATTTT. Its protein product is CASSSDPSGNQPQHF.

This clonotype was seen at least ten times. The chain couples TRBV29-1 to TRBJ2-1; D may be TRBD2 (6 bases). This CDR3 has 13 residues. Germline V gives CDR1 SQVTM, CDR2 ANQGSEA. Trimming shortened V by 7 bases and J by 11 bases, and 21 bases separated the two germline ends. The CDR3 bases are TGCAGCGGGGACCAGCTCGGAGGGATACAGCAGTTCTTC. Translating gives CSGDQLGGIQQFF.

A word on this clonotype: Its ends do not fully match the called genes, so a read error is possible. The gene calls are TRBV5-6 and TRBJ2-1; 7 bases line up with TRBD2. From germline, CDR1 is SGHDT and CDR2 YYEEEE. CDR3 size: 18 residues. In DNA form, the CDR3 reads TGTGCCAGCACCTTGGGTCTGCGAGGGAGGGCCATTTACAATGAGCAGTTCTTC. This translates into CASTLGLRGRAIYNEQFF.

On this clonotype: Given a much more abundant clone one base away, this may be a read error. The chain has TRBV6-6 and TRBJ1-5, with 7 bases aligning to TRBD1. The CDR3 sequence is 15 residues long. Germline V gene sequence: CDR1 MNHNY, CDR2 SVGAGI (reference sequence). For the CDR3, the DNA is TGTGCCAGCAGTGGCTACAGGGGCTCCAATCAGCTCCAGCATTTT. Amino acid sequence: CASSGYRGSNQLQHF.

This clonotype was seen only a few times. The rearrangement links TRBV4-1 to TRBJ2-7, with 9 bases matching TRBD1. V gave up 4 bases and J gave up 6 bases; unmatched junction bases: 10. The CDR3 runs to 15 residues. Looked up from germline, CDR1 is MGHRA and CDR2 is YSYEKL. This CDR3 reads CASSRPGQGFCEQYF. CDR3 coding DNA: TGCGCCAGCAGCCGTCCGGGACAGGGTTTCTGCGAGCAGTACTTC.